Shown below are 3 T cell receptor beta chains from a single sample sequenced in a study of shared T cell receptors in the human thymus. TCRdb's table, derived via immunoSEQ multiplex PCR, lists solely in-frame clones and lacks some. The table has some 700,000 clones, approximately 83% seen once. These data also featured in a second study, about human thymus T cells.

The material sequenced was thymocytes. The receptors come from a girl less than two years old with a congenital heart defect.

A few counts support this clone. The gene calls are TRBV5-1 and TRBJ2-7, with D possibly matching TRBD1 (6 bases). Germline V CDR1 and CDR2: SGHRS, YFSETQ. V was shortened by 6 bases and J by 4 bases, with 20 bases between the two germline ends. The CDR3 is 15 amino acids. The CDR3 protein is CASKLEGDNYYEQYF. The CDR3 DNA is TGCGCCAGCAAATTAGAAGGGGACAACTATTACGAGCAGTACTTC.

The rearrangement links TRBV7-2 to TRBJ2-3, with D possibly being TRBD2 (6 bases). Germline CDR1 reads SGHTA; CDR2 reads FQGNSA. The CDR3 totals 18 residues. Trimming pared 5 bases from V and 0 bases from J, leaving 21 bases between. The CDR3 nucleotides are TGTGCCAGCAGCGCCCCGGGAGCCCACCGCTGGAGCACAGATACGCAGTATTTT. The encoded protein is CASSAPGAHRWSTDTQYF. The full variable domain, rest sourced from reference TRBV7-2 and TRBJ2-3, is GAGVSQSPSNKVTEKGKDVELRCDPISGHTALYWYRQSLGQGLEFLIYFQGNSAPDKSGLPSDRFSAERTGGSVSTLTIQRTQQEDSAVYLCASSAPGAHRWSTDTQYFGPGTRLTVL.

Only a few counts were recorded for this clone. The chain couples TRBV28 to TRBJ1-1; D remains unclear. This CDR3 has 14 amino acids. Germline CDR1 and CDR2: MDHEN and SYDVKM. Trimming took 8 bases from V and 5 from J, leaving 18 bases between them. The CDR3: CASLLSGAGTEAFF. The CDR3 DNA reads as TGTGCCAGCCTACTATCCGGAGCGGGAACTGAAGCTTTCTTT.